This T cell receptor (beta chain) was captured by sequencing in a study of T cells in tuberculosis. Background on the study: T cells were selected with CD1B tetramers loaded with glucose monomycolate.

Concerning this clone itself: Its antigen is unidentified.

Study results and caveats: The TCR-beta difference was not significant; alpha differences partly reflected length.

The method was immunoSEQ multiplex PCR; TCRdb's version includes in-frame clones alone and lacks a portion of them. Of tens of thousands of clones in the sample, about 90% were seen once. Germline CDR1 is MNHEY and CDR2 is SMNVEV (reference sequence). V dropped 6 bases and J dropped 5; count of bases not matched to a gene: 7. This CDR3 has 14 residues. The time point denotes: new active TB diagnosis, blood taken before or within 7 days of starting treatment. Unsorted cryopreserved PBMC were sequenced, averaging approximately 100,000 T cells per clinical donor. This receptor was taken from an adult with tuberculosis. The V and J genes are TRBV27 and TRBJ2-7; 10 bases map to TRBD2. Sequences were derived from PBMCs, sampled at tuberculosis diagnosis. The DNA of the CDR3 is TGTGCCAGCAGCATTCTAGCGGGAGCAGACGAGCAGTACTTC. Translated: CASSILAGADEQYF.